This record looks at one T cell receptor (beta chain) sequence and its context. Antigen specificity is unknown. These data originate in a study of shared clonotypes between healthy human individuals. Findings and caveats of the study: As a rule, naive subsets had a larger estimated richness than memory subsets.

Profiled with immunoSEQ multiplex PCR; TCRdb holds only in-frame clones, not every one. The sample includes over 300,000 clones, roughly 91% of them seen just once. CDR3 length: 18 amino acids. Trimming shortened V by 4 bases and J by 0 bases, and 18 bases separated the two germline ends. The V gene's germline CDR1 is SGHAT and CDR2 FQNNGV. The V gene is TRBV11-2, the J gene TRBJ1-4; the D is unclear. The sequence came from a man aged 18 to 30 in good health. The sequenced material came from memory CD8+ T cells sorted from blood. As for subset: CD45RO+ cells pooled with CCR7-negative TemRA cells. CDR3 loop: CASSSSPHSYTTNEKLFF. The CDR3 DNA sequence: TGTGCCAGCAGCTCGAGTCCCCACAGCTACACAACTAATGAAAAACTGTTTTTT.